Presented here are 5 T cell receptor beta chains from one specimen sequenced in a study of molecular identifiers for immune sequencing clone quantification. TCRdb re-called the PCR reads with MiXCR, one entry per CDR3 protein. Of nearly 55,000 distinct CDR3 sequences in the sample, roughly 38% are singletons; the top ten hold 3.5% to 4.5%. Sequencing was carried out using naive CD8+ T cells from blood, with Jurkat cell RNA spiked in. Subset in this sample: FACS-sorted CD8+CD4-CCR7+CD45RA+ naive T cells. The receptors come from a human donor in good health. Some libraries in this study had Jurkat cell RNA spiked in.

Worth noting for this clonotype: This may arise from a read error, as a much more abundant clone is one base away. It is likely a read error, because the conserved phenylalanine at the end of the CDR3 is missing. This sequence joins TRBV29-1 and TRBJ2-1; perhaps D is TRBD1 or TRBD2 (5 bases each). Between the trimmed V and J ends, which lost 1 base and 10 bases, there was a span of 8 bases. The CDR3 consists of 11 residues. Looked up from germline, CDR1 is SQVTM and CDR2 is ANQGSEA. CDR3 sequence reads: CSVEGWGEQFS. For the CDR3, the DNA is TGCAGCGTTGAAGGATGGGGGGAGCAGTTCTCC.

With regard to this clonotype: One junction end disagrees with the germline gene, perhaps due to a read error. This chain joins TRBV9 and TRBJ2-2; 8 bases line up with TRBD2. Germline loops: CDR1 SGDLS, CDR2 YYNGEE. The CDR3 is 16 residues long. The CDR3, as DNA: TGTGCCAGCAGCCCTGGGGGTAGCGGGAACGCCGGGGAGCTGTTTTTT. It specifies CASSPGGSGNAGELFF. Variable domain in full (rest from reference TRBV9 and TRBJ2-2): DSGVTQTPKHLITATGQRVTLRCSPRSGDLSVYWYQQSLDQGLQFLIQYYNGEERAKGNILERFSAQQFPDLHSELNLSSLELGDSALYFCASSPGGSGNAGELFFGEGSRLTVL.

This clonotype was detected only a few times. J is TRBJ2-3 and V is TRBV21-1. TRBV21-1 is marked as a pseudogene. The CDR3 totals 13 residues. CDR3 protein: CASRNDSTDTQYF. In DNA, the CDR3 is TGTGCCAGCAGAAACGACTCCACAGATACGCAGTATTTT.

Comments on this clonotype: Given a much more abundant clone one base away, this may be a read error. This sequence joins TRBV20-1 and TRBJ2-7, with 10 bases that match TRBD1. Unmatched junction bases numbered 4, after V lost 0 bases and J lost 5 bases. Per the germline V gene, CDR1 is DFQATT and CDR2 is SNEGSKA (reference sequence). This CDR3 contains 14 residues. The CDR3 spells CSARDGTGDNEQYF. In DNA form, the CDR3 reads TGCAGTGCTAGAGATGGGACAGGGGACAACGAGCAGTACTTC.

This clonotype has a handful of counts. The rearrangement uses TRBV6-2 or TRBV6-3 and TRBJ2-7, with no clear D. This CDR3 region has 13 residues. Germline V gives CDR1 MNHEY, CDR2 SVGEGT. V shed 2 bases and J shed 6 bases, with 11 bases lying between them. CDR3 amino acids: CASSYGLAREQYF. CDR3 bases: TGTGCCAGCAGTTACGGGTTAGCTCGCGAGCAGTACTTC.